One sample yielded the 25 T cell receptor beta chains listed below, sequenced in a study of cytomegalovirus exposure and HLA in healthy donors. Vbeta (60) and Jbeta (13) primers were used in the PCR. Profiling relied on immunoSEQ multiplex PCR, and the TCRdb table lists in-frame clones only, not all of them. The sample carries approximately 100,000 clones, roughly 76% recorded once. What was sequenced was PBMCs. All receptors come from a woman aged 40-49 years in good health and CMV-seropositive.

Only a few counts were recorded for this clone. This chain joins TRBV15 and TRBJ1-5, with TRBD1 as a possible D gene (5 bases). This CDR3 contains 15 residues. Trimming left V 0 bases short and J 5 bases short, with 11 bases between. The germline CDR1 and CDR2 sequences are LNHNV and YYDKDF (reference sequence). Here the CDR3 DNA reads TGTGCCACCAGCAGAGAAGTGGGGCCCCATCAGCCCCAGCATTTT. The encoded protein is CATSREVGPHQPQHF. The variable domain in full, with the rest retrieved from reference TRBV15 and TRBJ1-5, is DAMVIQNPRYQVTQFGKPVTLSCSQTLNHNVMYWYQQKSSQAPKLLFHYYDKDFNNEADTPDNFQSRRPNTSFCFLDIRSPGLGDTAMYLCATSREVGPHQPQHFGDGTRLSIL.

A few counts support this clone. The V gene is TRBV5-1, the J gene TRBJ1-1; 7 nucleotides agree with TRBD1. The trim removed 0 bases at V and 5 bases at J, leaving 10 bases unmatched. The germline V gene has CDR1 SGHRS and CDR2 YFSETQ. The CDR3 contains 16 residues. CDR3 nucleotide sequence: TGCGCCAGCAGCTTGGCGACAGGGATTGGAATTACTGAAGCTTTCTTT. Its protein is CASSLATGIGITEAFF.

The chain links TRBV5-1 to TRBJ1-3, with TRBD1 as a possible D gene (6 bases). The V and J ends lost 6 bases and 2 bases respectively, with 12 bases between them. The CDR3 is 14 amino acids. Germline V CDR1 and CDR2: SGHRS, YFSETQ. CDR3 nucleotides: TGCGCCAGCACTCTGGACAGTACTGGAAACACCATATATTTT. It is translated as CASTLDSTGNTIYF. Filled out from reference TRBV5-1 and TRBJ1-3, the complete variable domain reads KAGVTQTPRYLIKTRGQQVTLSCSPISGHRSVSWYQQTPGQGLQFLFEYFSETQRNKGNFPGRFSGRQFSNSRSEMNVSTLELGDSALYLCASTLDSTGNTIYFGEGSWLTVV.

The rearrangement joins TRBV6-5 to TRBJ1-2, with 7 bases that match TRBD1. The CDR3 contains 13 residues. Germline V lookup: CDR1 MNHEY, CDR2 SVGAGI. With V trimmed by 6 bases and J by 8 bases, 9 bases remained unmatched. The CDR3 DNA reads TGTGCCAGCAGACTCGACAGGGTTCAGGGCTACACCTTC. Protein: CASRLDRVQGYTF.

CDR3 loop: CATSMGRISYEQYF. The CDR3 DNA is TGTGCCACCAGCATGGGGCGAATCTCCTACGAGCAGTACTTC. This sequence joins TRBV15 and TRBJ2-7; D perhaps matches TRBD1 (5 bases). CDR1 LNHNV and CDR2 YYDKDF come from the germline V gene (reference sequence). The ends were cut back, 4 bases at V and 0 bases at J, with 10 bases in the middle. This CDR3 comprises 14 residues.

The chain's CDR3 is CASSLGQGAGEQYF. The CDR3 coding sequence is TGCGCCAGCAGCCTGGGACAGGGGGCTGGCGAGCAGTACTTC. The J gene is TRBJ2-7, the V gene TRBV4-1; 12 nucleotides line up with TRBD1. J lost 6 bases, V lost 4 bases, and 4 bases had no gene match. Germline-derived CDR1 and CDR2 are MGHRA and YSYEKL. The CDR3 runs to 14 residues.

The rearrangement joins TRBV9 to TRBJ2-5, with 14 nucleotides matching TRBD2. This CDR3 region has 18 residues. The germline V gene encodes CDR1 SGDLS and CDR2 YYNGEE. V gave up 5 bases and J gave up 5 bases; unmatched junction bases: 14. CDR3 protein: CASSLGLAGGLGGETQYF. CDR3 nucleotides: TGTGCCAGCAGTCTAGGACTAGCGGGGGGCCTAGGGGGGGAGACCCAGTACTTC.

This chain connects TRBV11-2 to TRBJ2-7; 7 nucleotides match TRBD1. With 1 base clipped from V and 6 bases from J, the junction kept 0 bases outside the gene matches. The CDR3 has 12 residues. Germline V gene sequence: CDR1 SGHAT, CDR2 FQNNGV. CDR3 nucleotide sequence: TGTGCCAGCAGCTTAGCAGGGGGCGAGCAGTACTTC. Its protein product is CASSLAGGEQYF.

This chain links TRBV2 with TRBJ1-2; 7 bases align to TRBD1. This CDR3 comprises 13 residues. Germline V gene data show CDR1 as SNHLY and CDR2 as FYNNEI. V gave up 5 bases and J gave up 7 bases; unmatched junction bases: 7. CDR3 DNA: TGTGCCAGCAGTCAACAGGGGATCCGTGGCTACACCTTC. Its translation is CASSQQGIRGYTF. The full variable domain, rest sourced from reference TRBV2 and TRBJ1-2, is EPEVTQTPSHQVTQMGQEVILRCVPISNHLYFYWYRQILGQKVEFLVSFYNNEISEKSEIFDDQFSVERPDGSNFTLKIRSTKLEDSAMYFCASSQQGIRGYTFGSGTRLTVV.

The chain combines TRBV5-1 with TRBJ2-7; tentative D call: TRBD2 (5 bases). This CDR3 is built from 12 residues. Germline assignment: CDR1 SGHRS and CDR2 YFSETQ. With 7 bases removed from V and 3 bases from J, the gap between germline ends came to 11 bases. For the CDR3, the DNA is TGCGCCAGCGGGAGAAATGACTACGAGCAGTACTTC. Translating gives CASGRNDYEQYF.

This clone occurred once. V and J are TRBV10-3 and TRBJ1-4; D may be TRBD1 (5 bases). With 11 bases removed from V and 5 bases from J, the gap between germline ends came to 15 bases. CDR1 ENHRY and CDR2 SYGVKD come from the germline V gene. The CDR3 spans 13 residues. The CDR3 sequence is CASREGPNEKLFF. CDR3 nucleotides: TGTGCCTCCAGGGAGGGTCCAAATGAAAAACTGTTTTTT.

The rearrangement joins TRBV6-1 to TRBJ2-5; no clear D gene. This CDR3 is built from 13 residues. Trimming shortened V by 5 bases and J by 2 bases, and 9 bases separated the two germline ends. Germline V gene sequence: CDR1 MNHNS, CDR2 SASEGT. CDR3 region: CASSTLTQETQYF. CDR3 nucleotide sequence: TGTGCCAGCAGTACCTTAACTCAAGAGACCCAGTACTTC.

The chain has TRBV5-1 and TRBJ2-7; a weak D match, TRBD1 (6 bases). Trimming stripped 4 bases from V and 2 bases from J, with 13 bases between. Germline assignment: CDR1 SGHRS and CDR2 YFSETQ. The CDR3 contains 14 residues. CDR3 nucleotide sequence: TGCGCCAGCAGCCTTACGACAGGCCCCTACGAGCAGTACTTC. It yields the protein CASSLTTGPYEQYF.

The CDR3 sequence: CASSGASLKEKLFF. The CDR3 coding sequence is TGTGCCAGCAGTGGGGCCTCCCTTAAAGAAAAACTGTTTTTT. The chain carries TRBV6-1 and TRBJ1-4; no firm D call. Germline assignment: CDR1 MNHNS and CDR2 SASEGT. The germline V and J ends were trimmed by 4 bases and 8 bases, with 14 bases remaining between them. CDR3 size: 14 residues.

This clone was seen only a few times. This sequence joins TRBV30 and TRBJ1-3; D unresolved. The CDR3 runs to 15 residues. The germline V gene encodes CDR1 GTSNPN and CDR2 SVGIG (reference sequence). Trimming removed 0 bases from V and 6 bases from J, with 15 bases in between. The CDR3 region has the DNA TGTGCCTGGAGTGTAGTGTGGGCTTCAGAAAACACCATATATTTT. The encoded protein is CAWSVVWASENTIYF.

This clone was found once. V usage is TRBV7-8 and J usage is TRBJ1-5, with D tentatively TRBD1 (5 bases). Germline CDR1 reads SGHVS; CDR2 reads FQNEAQ. This CDR3 has 16 amino acids. V shed 1 base and J shed 1 base, with 11 bases lying between them. The CDR3 bases are TGTGCCAGCAGCTTAGATCGGGGGTCGAGCAATCAGCCCCAGCATTTT. Translation: CASSLDRGSSNQPQHF.

V and J are TRBV7-6 and TRBJ1-5, with D possibly being TRBD1 (5 bases). The CDR3 runs to 13 residues. Germline V lookup: CDR1 SGHVS, CDR2 FNYEAQ. Trimming removed 5 bases at V and 1 base at J, with 6 bases between. CDR3 nucleotide sequence: TGTGCCAGCAGCCGACAGAGCAATCAGCCCCAGCATTTT. Translating gives CASSRQSNQPQHF.

The chain employs TRBV7-9 and TRBJ2-4; D is possibly TRBD1 (6 bases). V was cut by 6 bases and J by 3 bases, with 15 bases left in between. The CDR3 spans 15 residues. Per the germline V gene, CDR1 is SEHNR and CDR2 is FQNEAQ (reference sequence). CDR3 sequence: CASSYRVSGKNIQYF. The CDR3 region has the DNA TGTGCCAGCAGTTACAGGGTCTCGGGCAAAAACATTCAGTACTTC.

A few counts support this clone. This chain uses TRBV7-9 with TRBJ2-6; D possibly corresponds to TRBD1 (6 bases). CDR3 size: 15 residues. The germline CDR1 and CDR2 sequences are SEHNR and FQNEAQ (reference sequence). V lost 3 bases and J 2 bases, leaving 8 bases between the germline ends. The CDR3 region has the DNA TGTGCCAGCAGCTTGACAGGTCCTGGGGCCAACGTCCTGACTTTC. Its translation: CASSLTGPGANVLTF.

The CDR3 sequence: CAWRGWRGRRTEAFF. CDR3 coding DNA: TGTGCCTGGAGAGGCTGGAGGGGGCGGAGGACTGAAGCTTTCTTT. The chain is built from TRBV30 and TRBJ1-1; 7 nucleotides line up with TRBD1. Germline CDR1 reads GTSNPN; CDR2 reads SVGIG (reference sequence). With V trimmed by 3 bases and J by 5 bases, 12 bases remained unmatched. CDR3 length: 15 residues.

V and J are TRBV5-6 and TRBJ1-5, with 7 bases fitting TRBD1. V was pared by 4 bases and J by 4 bases, with 5 bases of the junction left unmatched. CDR1 SGHDT and CDR2 YYEEEE come from the germline V gene. CDR3 length equals 14 residues. CDR3 sequence (DNA): TGTGCCAGCAGCCCAGGGACAGCAAATCAGCCCCAGCATTTT. Translation: CASSPGTANQPQHF.

The chain carries TRBV2 and TRBJ1-5, with a tentative D call TRBD1 (6 bases). Per the germline V gene, CDR1 is SNHLY and CDR2 is FYNNEI. The CDR3 extends over 14 amino acids. Trimming shortened V by 7 bases and J by 3 bases, and 13 bases separated the two germline ends. The CDR3 region is CASKSGVVNQPQHF. CDR3 nucleotides: TGTGCCAGCAAATCAGGGGTGGTCAATCAGCCCCAGCATTTT.

This clone has a handful of counts. The chain links TRBV1 to TRBJ1-6; the tabulated D call, TRBD1, remains unverified against the DNA. TRBV1 is marked as a pseudogene. The CDR3 covers 16 residues. In nucleotides, the CDR3 is TGCACCAGCAGCCAAGGGGAGGGACAGGTCAATTCACCCCTCCACTTT. This codes for CTSSQGEGQVNSPLHF.

The J gene is TRBJ2-7, the V gene TRBV18, with 9 bases identical to TRBD1. The CDR3 extends over 14 amino acids. Germline V gene sequence: CDR1 KGHSH, CDR2 LQKENI. Trimming removed 3 bases from V and 4 bases from J; junction bases left unmatched: 4. The CDR3 DNA reads as TGTGCCAGCTCACCCCCGGGACAGGGTTACGAGCAGTACTTC. This codes for CASSPPGQGYEQYF.

This clone has a handful of counts. The J gene is TRBJ2-3, the V gene TRBV5-5, with TRBD1 matching 7 bases. After removal of 6 bases from V and 2 bases from J, the junction contained 12 bases not matched to a gene. Germline V gives CDR1 SGHKS, CDR2 YYEKEE (reference sequence). CDR3 length: 16 residues. CDR3 protein: CASTKRAQGFTDTQYF. CDR3 nucleotides: TGTGCCAGCACCAAAAGGGCACAGGGGTTCACAGATACGCAGTATTTT.